One and the same sample provided the 28 T cell receptor beta chains below, sequenced in a study of neurological immune-mediated disorders (dated by TCRdb to the late 2010s). Libraries were made using 5' RACE. The sequencer was an Illumina HiSeq 2500. In-frame beta chains were kept once TCRdb had trimmed the public reads at Q25 with fastp and called clones with MiXCR. Rows with a matching CDR3 protein are joined into one entry that keeps the most common DNA and genes. Within this sample are more than 45,000 distinct CDR3 sequences, with 2% to 2.5% of them counted one time only. The ten largest clones add up to around 3% of the sample. The sequenced material came from PBMCs. These receptors all stem from a man over 45 with multiple sclerosis.

This clonotype appeared many times. The chain uses TRBV5-5 and TRBJ1-6; 9 nucleotides match TRBD1. This CDR3 comprises 18 residues. The germline V gene has CDR1 SGHKS and CDR2 YYEKEE (reference sequence). The V gene end was trimmed by 3 bases and the J gene end by 7 bases; junction bases not matched to a gene: 14. The DNA for the CDR3 is TGTGCCAGCAGCTCCATCTTCCGGGACAGGGTTCAGAATTCACCCCTCCACTTT. Amino acid sequence: CASSSIFRDRVQNSPLHF.

This clonotype was detected ten times or more. The chain employs TRBV28 and TRBJ1-2, with D maybe TRBD1 (5 bases). V lost 7 bases, J lost 0 bases, and 21 bases lay in between. The CDR3 covers 17 residues. CDR1 and CDR2 (germline): MDHEN, SYDVKM. The CDR3 region is CASTLSGTYEPNYGYTF. In DNA form, the CDR3 reads TGTGCCAGCACCCTTAGCGGGACGTACGAACCTAACTATGGCTACACCTTC.

This clonotype was recorded at least ten times. The J gene is TRBJ2-1, the V gene TRBV29-1; 8 nucleotides agree with TRBD2. Germline V gene sequence: CDR1 SQVTM, CDR2 ANQGSEA. The CDR3 is 13 amino acids. The V segment lost 4 bases and the J segment 8 bases; nucleotides outside the gene matches: 7. The CDR3 reads CSVAAGGGDEQFF. The CDR3 bases are TGCAGCGTTGCGGCGGGGGGAGGGGATGAGCAGTTCTTC.

This clonotype was counted ten times or more. The V and J genes are TRBV15 and TRBJ2-1; the D call may be TRBD1 or TRBD2 (5 bases each). Germline V CDR1 and CDR2: LNHNV, YYDKDF (reference sequence). V was trimmed by 0 bases and J by 5 bases, leaving 8 bases between them. The CDR3 runs to 14 residues. The CDR3 sequence: CATSRDGGNNEQFF. DNA of the CDR3: TGTGCCACCAGCAGAGATGGGGGAAACAATGAGCAGTTCTTC.

This clonotype was picked up a small number of times. The rearrangement joins TRBV5-1 to TRBJ2-7; tentatively, D is TRBD2 (6 bases). CDR3 size: 14 residues. Germline V gene lookup returns CDR1 SGHRS and CDR2 YFSETQ. V was clipped by 4 bases and J by 2 bases, with 13 bases between them. CDR3 sequence reads: CASSPLANAYEQYF. The CDR3 DNA sequence: TGCGCCAGCAGCCCTCTAGCGAATGCCTACGAGCAGTACTTC. Full variable domain (missing parts from reference TRBV5-1 and TRBJ2-7): KAGVTQTPRYLIKTRGQQVTLSCSPISGHRSVSWYQQTPGQGLQFLFEYFSETQRNKGNFPGRFSGRQFSNSRSEMNVSTLELGDSALYLCASSPLANAYEQYFGPGTRLTVT.

This clonotype was detected many times. This rearrangement joins TRBV28 to TRBJ2-3, with 13 nucleotides matching TRBD2. Trimming took 6 bases from V and 4 from J; bases not matched to a gene: 4. Germline CDR1 reads MDHEN; CDR2 reads SYDVKM. The CDR3 consists of 15 residues. CDR3 region: CASSTSGGAADTQYF. The CDR3 region has the DNA TGTGCCAGCAGCACTAGCGGGGGGGCCGCAGATACGCAGTATTTT.

This clonotype was recorded many times. The J gene is TRBJ1-2, the V gene TRBV3-1; no definite D call. V dropped 1 base and J dropped 3 bases, with 3 bases sitting between them. Per the germline V gene, CDR1 is LGHDT and CDR2 is YNNKEL (reference sequence). The CDR3 has 12 amino acids. CDR3 bases: TGTGCCAGCAGCCAAGTGGACTATGGCTACACCTTC. Amino acids: CASSQVDYGYTF.

This clonotype was seen many times. The rearrangement links TRBV25-1 to TRBJ2-1; maybe TRBD2 (6 bases). This CDR3 contains 13 residues. Germline V lookup: CDR1 MGHDK, CDR2 SYGVNS. Trimming stripped 7 bases from V and 15 bases from J, with 22 bases between. The CDR3 DNA sequence: TGTGCCAGCAAACTAGCAGGTTCGGGGTTCAGGTTCTTC. Amino acid sequence: CASKLAGSGFRFF.

This clonotype has ten or more counts. This chain uses TRBV27 with TRBJ2-1; TRBD1 might be the D (6 bases). The CDR3 consists of 12 residues. V lost 5 bases and J lost 7, with 9 bases in between. CDR1 is MNHEY, CDR2 SMNVEV, per germline (reference sequence). CDR3 nucleotides: TGTGCCAGCAGTGTCAGGGGTAATGAGCAGTTCTTC. This encodes CASSVRGNEQFF.

This clonotype was recorded at least ten times. The J gene is TRBJ1-2, the V gene TRBV6-5; weak D call: TRBD1 (5 bases). The CDR3 contains 14 residues. Germline V gives CDR1 MNHEY, CDR2 SVGAGI. Deletions cut 0 bases from V and 8 bases from J, with 13 bases between. The CDR3 is CASSYSGREGGYTF. DNA for the CDR3: TGTGCCAGCAGTTACTCGGGCAGGGAGGGCGGCTACACCTTC.

This clonotype has ten or more counts. The chain uses TRBV20-1 and TRBJ1-3; 9 bases agree with TRBD1. The CDR3 is 16 residues long. The junction had 4 bases not matched to a gene; V was cut back by 1 base and J by 0 bases. Germline CDR1 and CDR2: DFQATT and SNEGSKA (reference sequence). Here the CDR3 reads CSARAGTGSSGNTIYF. CDR3 nucleotide sequence: TGCAGTGCTAGAGCCGGGACAGGGAGCTCTGGAAACACCATATATTTT.

This clonotype was recorded many times. The chain is built from TRBV5-4 and TRBJ2-2; possible D gene TRBD1, 6 bases. Germline CDR1 reads SGHNT; CDR2 reads YYREEE (reference sequence). Trimming shortened V by 4 bases and J by 4 bases, and 17 bases separated the two germline ends. The CDR3 consists of 16 residues. The CDR3 is CASSPARTAITGELFF. Here the CDR3 DNA reads TGTGCCAGCAGCCCCGCCCGGACAGCGATCACCGGGGAGCTGTTTTTT.

The sample holds many counts of this clonotype. The chain recombines TRBV6-1 with TRBJ2-3, with 9 positions matching TRBD2. V shed 2 bases, J shed 6 bases, and the junction held 6 bases outside the gene matches. Germline CDR1 MNHNS, CDR2 SASEGT. CDR3 size: 15 residues. The CDR3, as DNA: TGTGCCAGCAGTGAAAATGCGGGGGGGACGGATACGCAGTATTTT. This translates into CASSENAGGTDTQYF.

In its sample, this clonotype was seen many times. This rearrangement joins TRBV10-3 to TRBJ2-3; 8 bases are a match to TRBD2. This CDR3 contains 15 residues. Germline CDR1 is ENHRY and CDR2 is SYGVKD. Trimming took 2 bases from V and 4 from J; bases not matched to a gene: 5. The CDR3 spells CAISERGGGADTQYF. Here the CDR3 DNA reads TGTGCCATCAGTGAGCGGGGGGGCGGCGCAGATACGCAGTATTTT.

This clonotype was seen repeatedly, ten times or more. The chain joins TRBV5-1 to TRBJ2-1; 11 bases line up with TRBD2. CDR3 length equals 15 residues. Germline CDR1 and CDR2: SGHRS and YFSETQ. Germline trimming cut 2 bases from V and 5 bases from J; bases unmatched to any gene: 3. CDR3 nucleotide sequence: TGCGCCAGCAGCTTAGGGACTAGCGGCGACAATGAGCAGTTCTTC. Protein: CASSLGTSGDNEQFF.

The chain uses TRBV9 and TRBJ2-3; D possibly uses TRBD1 or TRBD2 (5 bases each). Germline-derived CDR1 and CDR2 are SGDLS and YYNGEE. Trimming left V 2 bases short and J 1 base short, with 8 bases between. The CDR3 is 14 residues long. CDR3 in amino acids: CASSVGPRTDTQYF. CDR3 sequence (DNA): TGTGCCAGCAGCGTGGGACCTCGCACAGATACGCAGTATTTT. Variable domain in full (rest from reference TRBV9 and TRBJ2-3): DSGVTQTPKHLITATGQRVTLRCSPRSGDLSVYWYQQSLDQGLQFLIQYYNGEERAKGNILERFSAQQFPDLHSELNLSSLELGDSALYFCASSVGPRTDTQYFGPGTRLTVL.

This clonotype was observed at least ten times. V gene TRBV10-3 combines with J gene TRBJ2-1, with 9 positions matching TRBD1. V shed 2 bases, J shed 9 bases, and the junction held 11 bases outside the gene matches. Germline-derived CDR1 and CDR2 are ENHRY and SYGVKD. The CDR3 is made up of 16 amino acids. The chain's CDR3 is CAISENTGTGHGEQFF. The CDR3 DNA reads TGTGCCATCAGTGAGAACACCGGGACAGGGCACGGTGAGCAGTTCTTC.

At least ten counts were recorded for this clonotype. The chain uses TRBV7-6 and TRBJ2-2, with 10 nucleotides matching TRBD2. Germline-derived CDR1 and CDR2 are SGHVS and FNYEAQ. The J segment lost 5 bases and the V segment lost 5 bases, leaving 5 bases of the junction unmatched. CDR3 length equals 15 residues. The CDR3 spells CASSPRTSGTGELFF. The CDR3 nucleotides read TGTGCCAGCAGCCCCCGGACTAGCGGTACCGGGGAGCTGTTTTTT.

This clonotype showed up many times. The chain is built from TRBV7-2 and TRBJ1-1; 10 positions match TRBD1. The length of the CDR3 is 15 residues. V lost 4 bases, J lost 4 bases, and 6 bases stayed unmatched. Germline lookup yields CDR1 SGHTA and CDR2 FQGNSA. CDR3 in DNA: TGTGCCAGCAGCTATCACGGACAGGGGGGCACTGAAGCTTTCTTT. Protein product: CASSYHGQGGTEAFF. Variable domain in full (rest from reference TRBV7-2 and TRBJ1-1): GAGVSQSPSNKVTEKGKDVELRCDPISGHTALYWYRQSLGQGLEFLIYFQGNSAPDKSGLPSDRFSAERTGGSVSTLTIQRTQQEDSAVYLCASSYHGQGGTEAFFGQGTRLTVV.

This clonotype has at least ten counts. V is TRBV20-1 and J is TRBJ2-3; a weak D match, TRBD2 (5 bases). Trimming took off 5 bases at V and 4 bases at J, with 10 bases between the two ends. Per germline, CDR1 DFQATT and CDR2 SNEGSKA (reference sequence). The CDR3 is made up of 12 amino acids. The CDR3 sequence is CSAGLAADTQYF. The DNA of the CDR3 is TGCAGTGCTGGTCTAGCTGCAGATACGCAGTATTTT.

This clonotype was counted at least ten times. The chain couples TRBV10-2 to TRBJ1-2; the D is unclear. From germline, CDR1 is WSHSY and CDR2 SAAADI. Trimming left V 6 bases short and J 3 bases short, with 14 bases between. The CDR3 has 14 amino acids. CDR3 coding DNA: TGCGCCAGCAGCCCAGATCGGATCTACTATGGCTACACCTTC. Residues: CASSPDRIYYGYTF.

This clonotype was detected many times. This sequence joins TRBV11-2 and TRBJ2-7, with no clear D. Germline V gene lookup returns CDR1 SGHAT and CDR2 FQNNGV. Trimming cost V 2 bases and J 4 bases, with 12 bases left between them. The length of the CDR3 is 14 residues. This CDR3 is CASSLISMGYEQYF. CDR3 sequence (DNA): TGTGCCAGCAGCTTAATTTCTATGGGGTACGAGCAGTACTTC.

This clonotype was detected many times. The chain joins TRBV28 to TRBJ2-7; 7 bases map to TRBD1. Germline CDR1 is MDHEN and CDR2 is SYDVKM. Losses at the gene ends were 5 bases for V and 3 bases for J; bases not matched to a gene: 4. The CDR3 is made up of 13 amino acids. The CDR3 DNA sequence: TGTGCCAGCAGTCCGGGACAGCTCTACGAGCAGTACTTC. Its translation is CASSPGQLYEQYF.

Many counts were recorded for this clonotype. The genes are TRBV12-3 or TRBV12-4 and TRBJ1-3; D is possibly TRBD1 (6 bases). The CDR3 totals 18 residues. Trimming took 4 bases from V and 0 from J, leaving 19 bases between them. The CDR3 sequence: CASSSLTGSSSSGNTIYF. CDR3 coding DNA: TGTGCCAGCAGTTCGCTGACAGGTTCTTCTTCCTCTGGAAACACCATATATTTT.

This clonotype was recorded at least ten times. The rearrangement joins TRBV5-6 to TRBJ2-3, with 9 nucleotides matching TRBD1. J was trimmed by 1 base and V by 4 bases; bases with no gene match: 7. The CDR3 is made up of 16 amino acids. Germline assignment: CDR1 SGHDT and CDR2 YYEEEE. The CDR3 DNA follows: TGTGCCAGCAGCCCCGGGACAGGGTCCGGCACAGATACGCAGTATTTT. This gives the protein CASSPGTGSGTDTQYF.

This clonotype was counted at least ten times. V gene TRBV28 combines with J gene TRBJ1-2; D unresolved. Per the germline V gene, CDR1 is MDHEN and CDR2 is SYDVKM. V dropped 1 base and J dropped 8 bases, with 11 bases sitting between them. The CDR3 has 13 amino acids. CDR3 DNA sequence: TGTGCCAGCAGTTTATCATCCGTCGGAGGCTACACCTTC. This gives the protein CASSLSSVGGYTF.

This clonotype was found many times. V is TRBV5-1 and J is TRBJ1-1; D gene unclear. Trimming took 1 base from V and 4 from J, leaving 11 bases between them. Germline lookup yields CDR1 SGHRS and CDR2 YFSETQ. CDR3 size: 14 residues. CDR3 DNA sequence: TGCGCCAGCAGCTTGTGGTTCGGATCCACTGAAGCTTTCTTT. It is translated as CASSLWFGSTEAFF.

This clonotype was detected many times. The V gene is TRBV7-2, the J gene TRBJ2-2, with 8 bases that match TRBD2. J was trimmed by 6 bases and V by 1 base; bases with no gene match: 4. The CDR3 has 15 amino acids. Germline V lookup: CDR1 SGHTA, CDR2 FQGNSA. Here the CDR3 DNA reads TGTGCCAGCAGCTTAGGAGCGGGGGTATCCGGGGAGCTGTTTTTT. This encodes CASSLGAGVSGELFF. Filled out from reference TRBV7-2 and TRBJ2-2, the complete variable domain reads GAGVSQSPSNKVTEKGKDVELRCDPISGHTALYWYRQSLGQGLEFLIYFQGNSAPDKSGLPSDRFSAERTGGSVSTLTIQRTQQEDSAVYLCASSLGAGVSGELFFGEGSRLTVL.